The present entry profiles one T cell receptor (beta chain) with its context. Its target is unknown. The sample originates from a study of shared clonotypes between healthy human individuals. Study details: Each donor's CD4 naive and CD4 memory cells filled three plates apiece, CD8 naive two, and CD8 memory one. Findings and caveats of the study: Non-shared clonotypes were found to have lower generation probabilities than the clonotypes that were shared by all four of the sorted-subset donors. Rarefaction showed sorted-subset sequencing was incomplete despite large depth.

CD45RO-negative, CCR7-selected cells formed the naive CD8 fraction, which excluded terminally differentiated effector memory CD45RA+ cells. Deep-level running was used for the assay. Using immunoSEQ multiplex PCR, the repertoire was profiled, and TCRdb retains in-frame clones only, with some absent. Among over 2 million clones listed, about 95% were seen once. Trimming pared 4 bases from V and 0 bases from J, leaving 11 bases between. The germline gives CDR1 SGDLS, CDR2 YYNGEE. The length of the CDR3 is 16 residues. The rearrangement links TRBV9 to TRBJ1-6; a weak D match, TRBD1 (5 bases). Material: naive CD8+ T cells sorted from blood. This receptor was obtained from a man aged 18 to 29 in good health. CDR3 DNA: TGTGCCAGCAGCCGAGGAGGGGTCTCCTATAATTCACCCCTCCACTTT. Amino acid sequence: CASSRGGVSYNSPLHF.